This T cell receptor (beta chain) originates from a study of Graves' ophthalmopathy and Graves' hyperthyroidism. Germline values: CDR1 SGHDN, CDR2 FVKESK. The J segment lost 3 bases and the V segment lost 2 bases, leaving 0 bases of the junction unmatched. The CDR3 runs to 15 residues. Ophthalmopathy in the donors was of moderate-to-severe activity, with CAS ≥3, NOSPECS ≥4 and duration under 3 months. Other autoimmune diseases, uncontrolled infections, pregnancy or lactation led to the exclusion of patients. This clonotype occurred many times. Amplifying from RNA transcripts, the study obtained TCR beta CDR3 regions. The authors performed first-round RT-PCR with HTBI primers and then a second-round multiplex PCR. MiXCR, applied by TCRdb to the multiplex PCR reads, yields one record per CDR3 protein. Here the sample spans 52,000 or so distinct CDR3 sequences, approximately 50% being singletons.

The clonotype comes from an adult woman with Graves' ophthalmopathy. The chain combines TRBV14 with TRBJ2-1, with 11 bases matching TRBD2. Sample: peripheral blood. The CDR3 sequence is CASSQLAGGYNEQFF. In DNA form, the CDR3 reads TGTGCCAGCAGCCAACTAGCGGGAGGCTACAATGAGCAGTTCTTC.